This TCR beta chain appears in the sequencing data of a study of tumor and adjacent non-tumor tissue in lung cancer. Findings and caveats of the study: In normal lung, the top 100 clones were significantly more dominant than in tumor.

Concerning this clonotype itself: Its specificity is unknown. The junction departs from germline at one end; a sequencing error may be responsible.

Three rounds of nested PCR, following a modified ARM-PCR protocol, produced the TCRbeta library. TCRdb redid the calling of the multiplex PCR reads with MiXCR, one entry per CDR3 protein. Of about 43,000 distinct CDR3 sequences in the sample, roughly 60% are singletons; the top ten hold under 50%. The CDR3 sequence is 15 residues long. Germline values: CDR1 SGHAT, CDR2 FQNNGV. This sample's RNA came from whole unsorted tissue. The normal lung tissue was taken more than 3 cm from the tumor edge. The clonotype was recovered from a man aged 50 to 60 with non-small cell lung cancer. Specimen: distant non-tumor lung tissue. The J gene is TRBJ2-3, the V gene TRBV11-2; TRBD2 is a possible D gene (7 bases). This CDR3 is CASSLVGGQADKQYF. The CDR3 bases are TGTGCCAGTAGTTTAGTGGGGGGGCAGGCAGATAAGCAGTATTTT.